This TCR beta chain was sequenced during a study of blood T cell repertoires in COVID-19. Study-level information: T cells, B-cell-depleted T cells, or PBMCs supplied cDNA or gDNA.

As handled by the study authors: How many nucleated cells were present was estimated from reference gene primer amplification. Data came from immunoSEQ multiplex PCR; TCRdb stores just in-frame clones and leaves some out. The V and J calls and clone size are taken from that table; D and trimming were inferred from the DNA. The sample records some 150,000 clones, 85% being singletons. Germline assignment: CDR1 SGHTA and CDR2 FQGNSA. This CDR3 is built from 14 residues. Trimming took 1 base from V and 1 from J, leaving 8 bases between them. This clone has only one observation. The chain links TRBV7-2 to TRBJ2-7, with no clear D. This receptor was obtained from a woman aged 40 to 55 with active or convalescent COVID-19. Sequencing used peripheral blood. The CDR3: CASSLGAYSYEQYF. CDR3 DNA sequence: TGTGCCAGCAGCTTAGGGGCCTATTCCTACGAGCAGTACTTC.